Below are 2 T cell receptor beta chains sequenced from a single sample in a study of blood T cell repertoires in COVID-19. TCRdb's table, derived via immunoSEQ multiplex PCR, lists solely in-frame clones and lacks some. The sample shows approximately 250,000 clones, approximately 91% of them seen only once. Sequencing used PBMCs or T cells enriched from blood (not recorded which). All receptors come from a woman aged 30 to 39 who had recovered from COVID-19.

V is TRBV19 and J is TRBJ2-3, with TRBD2 identical over 9 bases. CDR3 length equals 16 residues. The V gene's germline CDR1 is LNHDA and CDR2 SQIVND (reference sequence). The V and J ends lost 11 bases and 5 bases, in that order; junction bases with no gene match: 17. CDR3 coding DNA: TGTGCCGCTAGTTCGGCTGCGGGAGGGCCCGGAGATACGCAGTATTTT. It encodes CAASSAAGGPGDTQYF.

V gene TRBV11-2 combines with J gene TRBJ2-1, with TRBD2 matching over 8 bases. V shed 3 bases and J 6 bases; nucleotides not matched to a gene: 10. Germline CDR1 is SGHAT and CDR2 is FQNNGV. CDR3 length: 16 amino acids. Here the CDR3 reads CASSLGLVEGGNEQFF. For the CDR3, the DNA is TGTGCCAGCAGCTTGGGACTAGTGGAAGGTGGCAATGAGCAGTTCTTC. Full variable domain (outside the CDR3, taken from reference TRBV11-2 and TRBJ2-1): EAGVAQSPRYKIIEKRQSVAFWCNPISGHATLYWYQQILGQGPKLLIQFQNNGVVDDSQLPKDRFSAERLKGVDSTLKIQPAKLEDSAVYLCASSLGLVEGGNEQFFGPGTRLTVL.